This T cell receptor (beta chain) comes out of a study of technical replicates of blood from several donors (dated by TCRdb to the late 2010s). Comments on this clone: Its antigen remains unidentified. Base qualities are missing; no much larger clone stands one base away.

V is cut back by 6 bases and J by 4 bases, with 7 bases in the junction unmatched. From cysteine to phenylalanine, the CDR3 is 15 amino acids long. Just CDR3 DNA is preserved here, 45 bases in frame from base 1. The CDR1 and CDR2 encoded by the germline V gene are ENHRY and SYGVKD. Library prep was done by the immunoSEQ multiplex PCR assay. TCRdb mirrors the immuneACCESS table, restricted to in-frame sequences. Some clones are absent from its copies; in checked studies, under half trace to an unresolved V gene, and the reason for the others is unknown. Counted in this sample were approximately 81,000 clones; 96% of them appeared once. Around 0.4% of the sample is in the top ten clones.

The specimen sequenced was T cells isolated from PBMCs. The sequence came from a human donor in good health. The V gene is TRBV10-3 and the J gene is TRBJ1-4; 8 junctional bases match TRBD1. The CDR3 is CAIRDLQGGNEKLFF. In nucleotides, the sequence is TGTGCCATCAGGGATCTACAGGGGGGTAATGAAAAACTGTTTTTT.